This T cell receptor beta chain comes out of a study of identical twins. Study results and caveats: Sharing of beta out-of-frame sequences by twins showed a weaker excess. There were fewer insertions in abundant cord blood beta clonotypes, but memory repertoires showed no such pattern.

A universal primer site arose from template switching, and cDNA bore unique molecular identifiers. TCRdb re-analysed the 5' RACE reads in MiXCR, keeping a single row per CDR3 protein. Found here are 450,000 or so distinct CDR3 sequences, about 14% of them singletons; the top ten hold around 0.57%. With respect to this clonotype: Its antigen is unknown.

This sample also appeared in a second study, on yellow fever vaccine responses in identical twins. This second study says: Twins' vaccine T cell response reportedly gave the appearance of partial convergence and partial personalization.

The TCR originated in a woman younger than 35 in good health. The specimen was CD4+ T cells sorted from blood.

The CDR3 here is CAISDDRAKLGLFF. The CDR3, as DNA: TGTGCCATCAGTGACGACAGGGCTAAACTAGGACTGTTTTTT. This rearrangement joins TRBV10-3 to TRBJ1-4; 7 bases agree with TRBD1. J gave up 13 bases and V 3 bases, and 11 bases lay outside the gene matches. The CDR3 is made up of 14 amino acids. Germline V gives CDR1 ENHRY, CDR2 SYGVKD.